The subject of this entry is one T cell receptor beta chain. What it binds is unknown. The data were obtained in a study of vaccination effects on CD4 cells after COVID-19. At the level of the study: Post-vaccine specimens were collected at a median of 72 days following the second dose. General observations from the study: Among infection- and vaccine-induced clones, marked clonal contraction occurred late after vaccination. Few convalescent patients, and no early post-infection timepoints, were available to the study.

Germline V gene lookup returns CDR1 SGHRS and CDR2 YFSETQ. V was pared by 2 bases and J by 2 bases, with 9 bases between. The CDR3 is made up of 14 amino acids. The assay was immunoSEQ multiplex PCR, and TCRdb's table has in-frame clones only and misses some. The sample lists tens of thousands of clones; around 74% were seen once. Using viral peptide pools, the ViraFEST assay grew out antigen-specific CD4+ T cells prior to sequencing. Culturing for 10 days preceded CD4+ T cell isolation. Each participant received a vaccine that was either BNT162b2 or mRNA-1273, given as two doses. Half-medium exchanges with IL-2 medium took place on days 3 and 7.

J is TRBJ2-3 and V is TRBV5-1; D is unresolved. Sequenced here: CD4+ T cells from PBMCs cultured with HCoV-229E spike peptides, sampled after COVID-19 vaccination. The clonotype comes from a human donor who received a COVID-19 vaccine. This CDR3 reads CASSLYRNTDTQYF. Written as DNA, the CDR3 is TGCGCCAGCAGCTTATACAGAAACACAGATACGCAGTATTTT.